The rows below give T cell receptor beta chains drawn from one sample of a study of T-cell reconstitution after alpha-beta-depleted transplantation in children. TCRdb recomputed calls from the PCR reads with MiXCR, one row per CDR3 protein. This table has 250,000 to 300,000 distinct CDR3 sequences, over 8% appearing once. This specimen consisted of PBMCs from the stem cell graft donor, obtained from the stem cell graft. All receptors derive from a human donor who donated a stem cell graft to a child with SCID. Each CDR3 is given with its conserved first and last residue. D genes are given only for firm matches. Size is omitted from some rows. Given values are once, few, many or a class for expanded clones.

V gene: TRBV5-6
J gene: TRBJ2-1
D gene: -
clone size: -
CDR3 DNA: TGTGCCAGCAGCTTCGGCGCAGATAACAATGAGCAGTTCTTC
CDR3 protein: CASSFGADNNEQFF

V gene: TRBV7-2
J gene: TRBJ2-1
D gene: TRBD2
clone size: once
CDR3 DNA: TGTGCCAGCAGCCCCCCGGGACTAGCGGGGATTAATGAGCAGTTCTTC
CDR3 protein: CASSPPGLAGINEQFF

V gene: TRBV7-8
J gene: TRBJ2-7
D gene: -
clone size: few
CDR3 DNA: TGTGCCAGCAGCGCCATCAAGATCAGGACAGTTGGCTCCTACGAGCAGTACTTC
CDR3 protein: CASSAIKIRTVGSYEQYF

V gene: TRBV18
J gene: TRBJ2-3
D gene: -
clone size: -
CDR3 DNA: TGTGCCAGCTCACCGCCCTCCCGGAAGCGCACAGATACGCAGTATTTT
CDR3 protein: CASSPPSRKRTDTQYF

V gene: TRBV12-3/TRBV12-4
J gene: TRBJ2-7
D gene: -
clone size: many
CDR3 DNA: TGTGCCAGCAGTTTCGGGGCGCCGGGTTCTGCCTACGAGCAGTACTTC
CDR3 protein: CASSFGAPGSAYEQYF

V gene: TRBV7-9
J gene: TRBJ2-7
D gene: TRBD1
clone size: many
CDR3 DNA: TGTGCCAGCAGCTTAGGGGACAGGAGAACCTACGAGCAGTACTTC
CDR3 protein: CASSLGDRRTYEQYF

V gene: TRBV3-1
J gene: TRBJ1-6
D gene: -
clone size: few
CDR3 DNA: TGTGCCAGCAGCCCCTTTAATCGAGATTCACCCCTCCACTTT
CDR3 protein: CASSPFNRDSPLHF

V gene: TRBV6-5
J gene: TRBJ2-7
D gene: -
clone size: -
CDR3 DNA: TGTGCCAGCAGTTACTCGGGCAGATACTACGAGCAGTACTTC
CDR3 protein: CASSYSGRYYEQYF

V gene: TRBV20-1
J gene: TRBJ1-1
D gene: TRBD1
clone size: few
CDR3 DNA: TGCAGTGCACCAGACAGGGCAAACACTGAAGCTTTCTTT
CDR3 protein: CSAPDRANTEAFF

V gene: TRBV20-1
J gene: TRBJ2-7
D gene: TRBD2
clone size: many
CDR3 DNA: TGCAGTGCTAGGGGGGGGTCTTCCTACGAGCAGTACTTC
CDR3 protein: CSARGGSSYEQYF

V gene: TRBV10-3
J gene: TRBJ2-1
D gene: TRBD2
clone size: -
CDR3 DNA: TGTGCCATCAGCGAACCTAGCGGCAGCTCCTACAATGAGCAGTTCTTC
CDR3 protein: CAISEPSGSSYNEQFF

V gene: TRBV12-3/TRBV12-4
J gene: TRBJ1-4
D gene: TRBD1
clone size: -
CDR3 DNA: TGTGCCAGCAGTTTATTCGGGACAGGTGAAAAACTGTTTTTT
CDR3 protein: CASSLFGTGEKLFF

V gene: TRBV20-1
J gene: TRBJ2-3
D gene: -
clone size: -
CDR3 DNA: TGCAGTACCCCTAGAACAGATACGCAGTATTTT
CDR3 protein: CSTPRTDTQYF

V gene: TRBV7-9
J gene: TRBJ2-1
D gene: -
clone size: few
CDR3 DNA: TGTGCCAGCAGCACCCCCGACAATGAGCAGTTCTTC
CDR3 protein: CASSTPDNEQFF

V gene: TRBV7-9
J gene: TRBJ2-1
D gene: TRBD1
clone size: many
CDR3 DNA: TGTGCCAGCAGCTTGCCGGGACAGGGTTACAATGAGCAGTTCTTC
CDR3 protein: CASSLPGQGYNEQFF

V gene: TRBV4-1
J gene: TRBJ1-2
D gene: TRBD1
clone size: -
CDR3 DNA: TGCGCCAGCAGCGATTTAACAGGGGGCGATGGCTACACCTTC
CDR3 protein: CASSDLTGGDGYTF

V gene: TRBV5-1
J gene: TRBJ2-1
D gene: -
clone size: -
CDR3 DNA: TGCGCCAGCAGCCCCTCGTGGGATGAGCAGTTCTTC
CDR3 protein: CASSPSWDEQFF

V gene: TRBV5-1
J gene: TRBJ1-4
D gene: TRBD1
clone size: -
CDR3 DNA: TGCGCCAGCAGCTTGGCGGCAGGGGGAGGTGAAAAACTGTTTTTT
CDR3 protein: CASSLAAGGGEKLFF

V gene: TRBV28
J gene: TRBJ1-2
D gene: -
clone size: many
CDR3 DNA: TGTGCCAGCAGTTTTTACGGGGGGAACTATGGCTACACCTTC
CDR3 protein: CASSFYGGNYGYTF

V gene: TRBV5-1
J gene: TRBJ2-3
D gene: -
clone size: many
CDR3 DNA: TGCGCCAGCAGCTTGGCCGGGGCGGAGGGCACAGATACGCAGTATTTT
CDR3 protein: CASSLAGAEGTDTQYF

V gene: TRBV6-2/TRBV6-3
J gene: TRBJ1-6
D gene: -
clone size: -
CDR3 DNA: TGTGCCAGCAAAGCCGGGGTTACCTATAATTCACCCCTCCACTTT
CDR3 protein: CASKAGVTYNSPLHF

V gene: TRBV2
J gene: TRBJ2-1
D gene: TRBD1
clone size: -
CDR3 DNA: TGTGCCAGCACCGCCGGGACAGGGTTCTGGGAGCAGTTCTTC
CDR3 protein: CASTAGTGFWEQFF

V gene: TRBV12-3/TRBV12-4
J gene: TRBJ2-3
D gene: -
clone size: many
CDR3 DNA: TGTGCCAGCAGTCGATCCGGGAGACCAGATACGCAGTATTTT
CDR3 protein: CASSRSGRPDTQYF

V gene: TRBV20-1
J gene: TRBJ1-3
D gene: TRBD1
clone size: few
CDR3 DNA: TGCAGTGCGAGCCCGGGACAGCCTTTCTCTGGAAACACCATATATTTT
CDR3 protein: CSASPGQPFSGNTIYF

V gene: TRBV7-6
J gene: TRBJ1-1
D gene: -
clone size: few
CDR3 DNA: TGTGCCAGCAGCGATAGGGGGGAAACAGCTTTCTTT
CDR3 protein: CASSDRGETAFF

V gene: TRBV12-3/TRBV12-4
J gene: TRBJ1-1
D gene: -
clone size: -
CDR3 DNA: TGTGCCAGCAGTTTAGCGCTCGAGAACACTGAAGCTTTCTTT
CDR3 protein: CASSLALENTEAFF